The source of this TCR beta chain is a study of a mutant IDH1 vaccine in newly diagnosed glioma. Study overall: Vaccination was launched 4-6 weeks after radiotherapy alone, or with temozolomide cycles. It was at week 35 that visit V12 occurred, and at week 47 that visit V13 did.

The table came from immunoSEQ multiplex PCR; TCRdb's copy has only in-frame clones and leaves some out. The sample carries 41,000 or so clones, approximately 90% recorded once. Time point specified: week 35, safety follow-up. Mutant IDH1 20-mer peptide, at 300 ug, made up each vaccine dose, with topical imiquimod. New WHO grade 3 or 4 astrocytomas that were IDH1-mutant and ATRX-lost occurred in the donors. As for this clone: As yet, its antigen is unknown.

The ends lost 4 bases at V and 8 bases at J; junction bases unmatched: 6. The V gene's germline CDR1 is MGHRA and CDR2 YSYEKL. The CDR3 loop spans 14 amino acids. The material sequenced was PBMCs, taken from a glioma patient whose treatment included an IDH1 peptide vaccine. The chain links TRBV4-1 to TRBJ2-1; 9 nucleotides agree with TRBD1. The sequence came from a man in his forties with glioma. CDR3 DNA: TGCGCCAGCAGCCTAGGGACAGGGTTCCATGAGCAGTTCTTC. Protein product: CASSLGTGFHEQFF.